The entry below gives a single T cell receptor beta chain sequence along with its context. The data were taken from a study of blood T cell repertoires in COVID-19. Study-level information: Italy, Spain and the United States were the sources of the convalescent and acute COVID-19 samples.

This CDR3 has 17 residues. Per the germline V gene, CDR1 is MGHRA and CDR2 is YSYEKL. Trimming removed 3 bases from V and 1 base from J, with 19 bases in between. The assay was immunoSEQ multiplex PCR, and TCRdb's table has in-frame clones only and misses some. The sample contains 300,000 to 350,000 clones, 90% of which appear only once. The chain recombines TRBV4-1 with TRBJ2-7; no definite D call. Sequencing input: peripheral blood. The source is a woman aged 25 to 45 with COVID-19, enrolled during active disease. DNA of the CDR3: TGCGCCAGCAGCCAGGCCTTAGCAGACCTGGGTTCCTACGAGCAGTACTTC. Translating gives CASSQALADLGSYEQYF.